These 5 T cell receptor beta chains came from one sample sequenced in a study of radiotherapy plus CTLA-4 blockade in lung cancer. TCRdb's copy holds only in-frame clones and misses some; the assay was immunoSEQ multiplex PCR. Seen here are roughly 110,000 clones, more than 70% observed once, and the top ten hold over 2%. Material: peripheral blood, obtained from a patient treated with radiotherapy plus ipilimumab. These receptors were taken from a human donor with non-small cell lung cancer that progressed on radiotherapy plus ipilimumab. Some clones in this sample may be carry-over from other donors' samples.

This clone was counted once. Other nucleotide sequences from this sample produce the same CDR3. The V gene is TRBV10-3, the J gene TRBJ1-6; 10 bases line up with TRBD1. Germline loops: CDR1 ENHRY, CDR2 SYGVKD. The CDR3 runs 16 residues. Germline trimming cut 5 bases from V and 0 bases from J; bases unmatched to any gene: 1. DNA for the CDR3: TGTGCCATCAGTCGGGACAGGGGCTCCTATAATTCACCCCTCCACTTT. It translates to CAISRDRGSYNSPLHF.

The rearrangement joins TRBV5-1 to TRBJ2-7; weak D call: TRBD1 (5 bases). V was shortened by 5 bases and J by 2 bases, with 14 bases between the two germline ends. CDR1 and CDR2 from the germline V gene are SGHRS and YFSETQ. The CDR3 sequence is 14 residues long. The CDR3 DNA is TGCGCCAGCAGACATGGCGACAGCACCTACGAGCAGTACTTC. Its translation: CASRHGDSTYEQYF.

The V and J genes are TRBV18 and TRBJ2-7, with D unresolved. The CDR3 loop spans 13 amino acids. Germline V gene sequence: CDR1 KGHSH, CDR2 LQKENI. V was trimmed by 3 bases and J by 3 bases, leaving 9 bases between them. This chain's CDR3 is CASSPAFGYEQYF. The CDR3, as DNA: TGTGCCAGCTCACCGGCATTTGGCTACGAGCAGTACTTC.

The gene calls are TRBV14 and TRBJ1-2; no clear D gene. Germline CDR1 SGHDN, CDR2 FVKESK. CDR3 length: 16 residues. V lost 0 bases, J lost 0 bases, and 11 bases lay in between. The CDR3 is CASSQDPGPPNYGYTF. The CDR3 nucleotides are TGTGCCAGCAGCCAAGATCCGGGTCCTCCTAACTATGGCTACACCTTC.

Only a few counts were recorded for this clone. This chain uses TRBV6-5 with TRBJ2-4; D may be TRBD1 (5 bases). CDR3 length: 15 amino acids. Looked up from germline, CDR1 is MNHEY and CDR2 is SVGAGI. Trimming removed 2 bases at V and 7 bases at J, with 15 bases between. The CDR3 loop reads CASSYIQGDLNIQYF. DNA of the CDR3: TGTGCCAGCAGTTACATCCAGGGTGATTTGAACATTCAGTACTTC.